Following are 14 T cell receptor beta chains from one sample sequenced in a study of T cell changes during pregnancy in multiple sclerosis. Profiled with immunoSEQ multiplex PCR; TCRdb holds only in-frame clones, not every one. The sample shows about 80,000 clones, just over 90% of them seen only once. This specimen was peripheral blood, taken after pregnancy. These receptors were obtained from a female donor in good health, enrolled as a control in a pregnancy study.

This clone appeared once. Compared with germline, one end of the junction differs, possibly owing to a read error. This rearrangement joins TRBV7-9 to TRBJ1-2; no definite D call. Germline lookup yields CDR1 SEHNR and CDR2 FQNEAQ (reference sequence). CDR3 length: 10 residues. The CDR3 protein is CASSREVSPF. The CDR3 DNA reads as TGTGCCAGCAGCCGCGAAGTTTCCCCCTTC.

The chain is built from TRBV6-5 and TRBJ1-2, with 7 nucleotides matching TRBD1. Germline V gives CDR1 MNHEY, CDR2 SVGAGI. This CDR3 has 14 amino acids. The J segment lost 5 bases and the V segment lost 4 bases, leaving 7 bases of the junction unmatched. This CDR3 is CASSSSTGVYGYTF. The CDR3 coding sequence is TGTGCCAGCAGTTCCAGCACAGGGGTATATGGCTACACCTTC.

The chain links TRBV10-3 to TRBJ1-5; possible D gene TRBD1, 5 bases. V dropped 3 bases and J dropped 5 bases, with 14 bases sitting between them. The germline V gene has CDR1 ENHRY and CDR2 SYGVKD. The CDR3 sequence is 15 residues long. The chain's CDR3 is CAISDTQGGDQPQHF. DNA for the CDR3: TGTGCCATCAGTGACACTCAGGGAGGGGATCAGCCCCAGCATTTT.

V gene TRBV5-6 combines with J gene TRBJ2-1; 9 bases fit TRBD1. The length of the CDR3 is 17 residues. With 3 bases clipped from V and 4 bases from J, the junction kept 11 bases outside the gene matches. Germline CDR1 reads SGHDT; CDR2 reads YYEEEE. The CDR3 coding sequence is TGTGCCAGCAGCTCACGACTGGCCGGGACAGGGTACAATGAGCAGTTCTTC. Encoded protein: CASSSRLAGTGYNEQFF.

The V call is TRBV30, the J call TRBJ1-5, with D perhaps matching TRBD1 (5 bases). V shed 0 bases and J shed 5 bases, with 14 bases lying between them. This CDR3 has 15 amino acids. The V gene's germline CDR1 is GTSNPN and CDR2 SVGIG (reference sequence). In DNA, the CDR3 is TGTGCCTGGAGTGTAGGGGATCGGGTAGATCAGCCCCAGCATTTT. Amino acid sequence: CAWSVGDRVDQPQHF.

Worth noting for this clone: The same CDR3 arises from other DNA sequences in this sample as well. The chain joins TRBV29-1 to TRBJ1-5, with D tentatively TRBD1 (5 bases). Germline values: CDR1 SQVTM, CDR2 ANQGSEA. V gave up 4 bases and J gave up 2 bases, with 9 bases separating them. The CDR3 is 13 amino acids. The CDR3 nucleotides are TGCAGCGTTGGGGGGGGAGGCAATCAGCCCCAGCATTTT. It codes for CSVGGGGNQPQHF.

This chain connects TRBV28 to TRBJ1-4, with D possibly being TRBD1 (5 bases). Germline loops: CDR1 MDHEN, CDR2 SYDVKM. V was cut by 8 bases and J by 0 bases, with 13 bases left in between. The length of the CDR3 is 15 residues. The CDR3 sequence is CASPPDNPTNEKLFF. CDR3 DNA sequence: TGTGCCAGCCCTCCGGACAACCCAACTAATGAAAAACTGTTTTTT.

V and J are TRBV7-2 and TRBJ1-2; D perhaps matches TRBD1 (5 bases). The CDR3 is 15 amino acids. Trimming removed 1 base at V and 0 bases at J, with 9 bases between. Looked up from germline, CDR1 is SGHTA and CDR2 is FQGNSA. This CDR3 reads CASSLGQLANYGYTF. CDR3 nucleotides: TGTGCCAGCAGCTTAGGACAGCTAGCTAACTATGGCTACACCTTC.

This rearrangement joins TRBV11-2 to TRBJ2-4; a weak D match, TRBD2 (5 bases). Germline assignment: CDR1 SGHAT and CDR2 FQNNGV. This CDR3 is built from 15 residues. V gave up 2 bases and J gave up 3 bases, with 11 bases separating them. The DNA of the CDR3 is TGTGCCAGCAGCTTATCGGGCGGGTTCAAAAACATTCAGTACTTC. It translates to CASSLSGGFKNIQYF.

This clone was observed once. For the CDR3, the DNA is TGTGCCAGCAGCGTAACCCGGGGACTAGCGGGAGAGACCCAGTACTTC. Translated, it gives CASSVTRGLAGETQYF. The chain combines TRBV5-6 with TRBJ2-5, with 12 bases lining up with TRBD2. Germline loops: CDR1 SGHDT, CDR2 YYEEEE. V shed 4 bases and J 4 bases; nucleotides not matched to a gene: 8. The CDR3 covers 16 residues.

Written as DNA, the CDR3 is TGTGCCAGCAGCCCGAGAGCGGGGGGGAATATAGAGACCCAGTACTTC. Translating it yields CASSPRAGGNIETQYF. The chain employs TRBV7-8 and TRBJ2-5; 10 bases match TRBD2. The germline gives CDR1 SGHVS, CDR2 FQNEAQ. Losses at the gene ends were 5 bases for V and 4 bases for J; bases not matched to a gene: 10. CDR3 length: 16 amino acids.

V and J are TRBV6-1 and TRBJ1-2, with D unresolved. Germline V lookup: CDR1 MNHNS, CDR2 SASEGT. The CDR3 has 14 amino acids. The V gene lost 1 base and the J gene lost 1 base, with 7 bases spanning the gap. The CDR3 loop is CASSEGWSNYGYTF. The CDR3 coding sequence is TGTGCCAGCAGTGAAGGGTGGAGTAACTATGGCTACACCTTC.

The rearrangement uses TRBV15 and TRBJ2-1; 11 bases map to TRBD2. Per the germline V gene, CDR1 is LNHNV and CDR2 is YYDKDF (reference sequence). This CDR3 region has 16 residues. V lost 5 bases to trimming and J lost 4 bases; unmatched junction nucleotides: 7. The CDR3 region is CATSLIAGGFYNEQFF. DNA of the CDR3: TGTGCCACCAGCCTCATAGCGGGAGGGTTTTACAATGAGCAGTTCTTC.

This chain links TRBV2 with TRBJ1-2; D possibly corresponds to TRBD1 (6 bases). The length of the CDR3 is 13 residues. Trimming pared 11 bases from V and 8 bases from J, leaving 21 bases between. CDR1 is SNHLY, CDR2 FYNNEI, per germline. CDR3 nucleotide sequence: TGTGCCGCCGCGGCCTCACAGGGAAAGGGCTACACCTTC. Encoded protein: CAAAASQGKGYTF.